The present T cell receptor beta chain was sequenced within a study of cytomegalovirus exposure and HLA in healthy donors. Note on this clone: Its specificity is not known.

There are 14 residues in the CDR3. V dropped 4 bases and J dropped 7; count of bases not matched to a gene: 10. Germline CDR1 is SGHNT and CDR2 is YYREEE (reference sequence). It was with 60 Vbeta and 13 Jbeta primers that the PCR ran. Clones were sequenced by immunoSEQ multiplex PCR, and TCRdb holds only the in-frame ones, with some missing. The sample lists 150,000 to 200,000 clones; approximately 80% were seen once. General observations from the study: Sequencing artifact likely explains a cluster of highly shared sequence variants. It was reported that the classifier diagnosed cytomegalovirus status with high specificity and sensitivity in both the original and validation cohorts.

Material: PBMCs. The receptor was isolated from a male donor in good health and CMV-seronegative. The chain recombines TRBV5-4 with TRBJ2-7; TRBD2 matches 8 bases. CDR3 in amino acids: CASSVSGTSGEQYF. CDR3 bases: TGTGCCAGCAGCGTTAGTGGGACTAGTGGGGAGCAGTACTTC.